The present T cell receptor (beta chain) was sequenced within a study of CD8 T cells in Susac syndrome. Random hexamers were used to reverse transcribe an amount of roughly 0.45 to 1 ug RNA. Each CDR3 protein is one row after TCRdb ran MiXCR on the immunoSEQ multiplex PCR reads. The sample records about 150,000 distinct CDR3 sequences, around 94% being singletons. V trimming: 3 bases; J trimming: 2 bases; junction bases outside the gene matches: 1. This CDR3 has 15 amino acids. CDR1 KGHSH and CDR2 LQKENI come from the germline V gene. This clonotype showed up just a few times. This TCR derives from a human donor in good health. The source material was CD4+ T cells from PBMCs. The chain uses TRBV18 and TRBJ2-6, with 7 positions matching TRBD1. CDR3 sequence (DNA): TGTGCCAGCTCACCTCAGGGGGCTGGGGCCAACGTCCTGACTTTC. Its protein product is CASSPQGAGANVLTF.